The 24 T cell receptor beta chains presented below share a single source sample, sequenced in a study of PD-1 blockade in classical Hodgkin lymphoma (dated by TCRdb to 2018 to 2020). To prepare the library, the immunoSEQ multiplex PCR assay was applied. As stored in TCRdb, this immuneACCESS dataset retains in-frame rearrangements with V and J assigned. A fraction of the clones does not appear; measured against another copy, unresolved V genes explain less than half of the discrepancy, and the remainder lacks a known reason. This sample has 75,000 to 100,000 clones in its table, and approximately 88% of those were observed once. The ten largest clones add up to 9.5% to 15% of the sample. This specimen's time point label, interpreted: cycle 1 day 1 (C1D1), immediately before nivolumab initiation. Every trial patient had relapsed after autologous stem cell transplantation, and cohorts A, B and C differed in prior brentuximab vedotin exposure.

Sequenced material: peripheral blood mononuclear cells (PBMCs), taken at baseline. These TCRs come from a human donor with classical Hodgkin lymphoma.

The table lists this clone with a few counts. This sequence joins TRBV4-2 and TRBJ2-1; a weak D match, TRBD2 (5 bases). The ends were cut back, 0 bases at V and 0 bases at J, with 9 bases in the middle. The CDR3 is made up of 16 amino acids. The V gene's germline CDR1 is LGHNA and CDR2 YNFKEQ. This CDR3 reads CASSQDSGSSYNEQFF. The CDR3 nucleotides are TGTGCCAGCAGCCAAGATTCGGGGAGCTCCTACAATGAGCAGTTCTTC.

The DNA for the CDR3 is TGTGCCTGGAGCCCAGGACTAGCGGGAGCGGGGAGGTTTTACGAGCAGTACTTC. Translating gives CAWSPGLAGAGRFYEQYF. This chain joins TRBV30 and TRBJ2-7; 13 bases fit TRBD2. This CDR3 has 18 amino acids. Germline-derived CDR1 and CDR2 are GTSNPN and SVGIG (reference sequence). Trimming cost V 3 bases and J 4 bases; bases outside gene matches: 15.

The J gene is TRBJ2-7, the V gene TRBV11-2; 9 bases map to TRBD1. With V trimmed by 2 bases and J by 3 bases, 8 bases remained unmatched. CDR3 length equals 16 residues. Germline V gene data show CDR1 as SGHAT and CDR2 as FQNNGV. CDR3 DNA: TGTGCCAGCAGCTTAATAGTTGGGACAGGGCACTACGAGCAGTACTTC. Amino acids: CASSLIVGTGHYEQYF.

This chain links TRBV4-1 with TRBJ1-4, with 10 bases lining up with TRBD1. The CDR3 has 21 residues. CDR1 is MGHRA, CDR2 YSYEKL, per germline. V lost 0 bases and J lost 1; bases outside the gene matches: 14. The CDR3, as DNA: TGCGCCAGCAGCCAAGATAATGGGGCCCTGACAGGGGGCATAACTAATGAAAAACTGTTTTTT. Protein sequence: CASSQDNGALTGGITNEKLFF.

The chain couples TRBV7-8 to TRBJ1-1; D is uncertain. V lost 7 bases to trimming and J lost 7 bases, with 16 bases between them. The germline CDR1 and CDR2 sequences are SGHVS and FQNEAQ. The CDR3 has 13 residues. The DNA of the CDR3 is TGTGCCAGCACCCAGAATCGGGTGGGTGAAGCTTTCTTT. Translating it yields CASTQNRVGEAFF.

The rearrangement uses TRBV11-2 and TRBJ2-5, with 7 bases aligning to TRBD2. The ends lost 1 base at V and 6 bases at J; junction bases unmatched: 5. This CDR3 spans 14 amino acids. Germline V gives CDR1 SGHAT, CDR2 FQNNGV. DNA of the CDR3: TGTGCCAGCAGCTTAGGGGAGGGTCGGCAGACCCAGTACTTC. It is translated as CASSLGEGRQTQYF.

V is TRBV19 and J is TRBJ2-1, with TRBD2 as a possible D gene (5 bases). Germline CDR1 LNHDA, CDR2 SQIVND (reference sequence). V lost 1 base to trimming and J lost 7 bases, with 14 bases between them. The CDR3 length is 15 residues. The CDR3 protein is CASSIGNSPGNEQFF. Written as DNA, the CDR3 is TGTGCCAGTAGTATAGGTAACTCTCCGGGGAATGAGCAGTTCTTC.

The chain links TRBV5-1 to TRBJ1-1; tentatively, D is TRBD1 (5 bases). This CDR3 comprises 15 residues. Per the germline V gene, CDR1 is SGHRS and CDR2 is YFSETQ. Trimming removed 4 bases at V and 4 bases at J, with 17 bases between. Here the CDR3 reads CASSHHHTGGTEAFF. CDR3 in DNA: TGCGCCAGCAGCCACCACCACACAGGTGGCACTGAAGCTTTCTTT.

The chain carries TRBV28 and TRBJ1-5; D is perhaps TRBD1 (6 bases). The CDR3 totals 17 residues. Trimming pared 0 bases from V and 0 bases from J, leaving 12 bases between. Germline V lookup: CDR1 MDHEN, CDR2 SYDVKM. CDR3 protein: CASSLWRGSDSNQPQHF. The CDR3 region has the DNA TGTGCCAGCAGTTTATGGAGGGGGTCAGATAGCAATCAGCCCCAGCATTTT.

V and J are TRBV27 and TRBJ2-7, with 8 bases matching TRBD1. The CDR3 contains 15 residues. CDR1 and CDR2 (germline): MNHEY, SMNVEV (reference sequence). The J segment lost 5 bases and the V segment lost 5 bases, leaving 11 bases of the junction unmatched. Written as DNA, the CDR3 is TGTGCCAGCAGTCGACCGGGACAGGTGACTGACGAGCAGTACTTC. This sequence encodes CASSRPGQVTDEQYF.

This chain uses TRBV11-1 with TRBJ2-1; D is unresolved. The CDR3 is 16 amino acids. V lost 1 base to trimming and J lost 5 bases, with 15 bases between them. Germline CDR1 reads SGHAT; CDR2 reads FQDESV (reference sequence). CDR3 sequence (DNA): TGTGCCAGCAGCTTAGGGCCCTCAATTTATGACAATGAGCAGTTCTTC. Protein sequence: CASSLGPSIYDNEQFF. Complete variable domain (other parts from reference TRBV11-1 and TRBJ2-1): EAEVAQSPRYKITEKSQAVAFWCDPISGHATLYWYRQILGQGPELLVQFQDESVVDDSQLPKDRFSAERLKGVDSTLKIQPAELGDSAMYLCASSLGPSIYDNEQFFGPGTRLTVL.

The gene calls are TRBV5-1 and TRBJ2-1; 11 nucleotides align to TRBD1. The CDR3 consists of 17 residues. With V trimmed by 0 bases and J by 1 base, 3 bases remained unmatched. CDR1 SGHRS and CDR2 YFSETQ come from the germline V gene. DNA for the CDR3: TGCGCCAGCAGCTTGGGAGGGACAGGGGGTTCCTACAATGAGCAGTTCTTC. As protein: CASSLGGTGGSYNEQFF. Variable domain in full (rest from reference TRBV5-1 and TRBJ2-1): KAGVTQTPRYLIKTRGQQVTLSCSPISGHRSVSWYQQTPGQGLQFLFEYFSETQRNKGNFPGRFSGRQFSNSRSEMNVSTLELGDSALYLCASSLGGTGGSYNEQFFGPGTRLTVL.

This clone has only one observation. Other DNA variants within this sample encode the same CDR3. This chain connects TRBV19 to TRBJ1-1; tentative D call: TRBD1 (6 bases). CDR1 is LNHDA, CDR2 SQIVND, per germline (reference sequence). This CDR3 has 13 amino acids. Trimming pared 4 bases from V and 0 bases from J, leaving 6 bases between. CDR3 amino acids: CASSRTVNTEAFF. The CDR3 bases are TGTGCCAGTAGTAGGACAGTGAACACTGAAGCTTTCTTT.

CDR3 amino acids: CASSRDGNVLTF. The DNA of the CDR3 is TGTGCCAGCAGCAGGGACGGAAACGTCCTGACTTTC. The chain recombines TRBV7-3 with TRBJ2-6; D possibly matches TRBD1 or TRBD2 (5 bases each). V gave up 5 bases and J gave up 10 bases, with 9 bases separating them. Per the germline V gene, CDR1 is SGHTA and CDR2 is FQGTGA. The CDR3 loop spans 12 amino acids.

This chain uses TRBV7-6 with TRBJ1-1; a weak D match, TRBD1 (6 bases). The CDR3 loop spans 15 amino acids. The germline V gene encodes CDR1 SGHVS and CDR2 FNYEAQ. The V end was cut by 0 bases, the J end by 4 bases, with 12 bases between. The CDR3 loop reads CASSLAGVGATEAFF. DNA of the CDR3: TGTGCCAGCAGCTTAGCGGGGGTGGGGGCCACTGAAGCTTTCTTT.

In regard to this clone: It may be a read error: a sequence one base away is much more abundant. This rearrangement joins TRBV14 to TRBJ2-7, with TRBD1 as a possible D gene (6 bases). CDR1 is SGHDN, CDR2 FVKESK, per germline. V lost 5 bases and J 3 bases, leaving 8 bases between the germline ends. CDR3 length: 12 amino acids. The CDR3 sequence: CASSEQGYEQYF. Written as DNA, the CDR3 is TGTGCCAGCAGCGAACAGGGCTACGAGCAGTACTTC.

The chain recombines TRBV10-3 with TRBJ2-3, with 9 bases that match TRBD2. This CDR3 spans 17 amino acids. CDR1 is ENHRY, CDR2 SYGVKD, per germline. Germline trimming cut 2 bases from V and 0 bases from J; bases unmatched to any gene: 6. The DNA for the CDR3 is TGTGCCATCAGTGAGCTATTGACTAGCGGTAGCACAGATACGCAGTATTTT. This encodes CAISELLTSGSTDTQYF.

The CDR3 reads CASSLKRGSGTGELFF. The CDR3 DNA follows: TGTGCCAGCTCACTCAAGCGGGGCTCTGGCACCGGGGAGCTGTTTTTT. This sequence joins TRBV18 and TRBJ2-2; 7 nucleotides agree with TRBD2. The trim removed 4 bases at V and 4 bases at J, leaving 9 bases unmatched. Germline V gene sequence: CDR1 KGHSH, CDR2 LQKENI. The CDR3 extends over 16 amino acids. The full variable domain, its missing parts supplied by reference TRBV18 and TRBJ2-2, is NAGVMQNPRHLVRRRGQEARLRCSPMKGHSHVYWYRQLPEEGLKFMVYLQKENIIDESGMPKERFSAEFPKEGPSILRIQQVVRGDSAAYFCASSLKRGSGTGELFFGEGSRLTVL.

The V and J genes are TRBV2 and TRBJ2-1, with D perhaps matching TRBD2 (6 bases). V was clipped by 3 bases and J by 9 bases, with 9 bases between them. The CDR3 spans 12 residues. Germline lookup yields CDR1 SNHLY and CDR2 FYNNEI. The CDR3 DNA follows: TGTGCCAGCAGTGACAGGGAGGTTGAGCAGTTCTTC. It codes for CASSDREVEQFF. The full variable domain, its missing parts supplied by reference TRBV2 and TRBJ2-1, is EPEVTQTPSHQVTQMGQEVILRCVPISNHLYFYWYRQILGQKVEFLVSFYNNEISEKSEIFDDQFSVERPDGSNFTLKIRSTKLEDSAMYFCASSDREVEQFFGPGTRLTVL.

This clone is a singleton in its sample. The chain recombines TRBV11-2 with TRBJ1-1, with 8 nucleotides matching TRBD1. This CDR3 has 15 residues. Germline V lookup: CDR1 SGHAT, CDR2 FQNNGV. The V and J ends lost 5 bases and 4 bases, in that order; junction bases with no gene match: 9. The CDR3 sequence is CASSRQGLRATEAFF. The CDR3 DNA is TGTGCCAGCAGCCGACAGGGGCTCCGAGCCACTGAAGCTTTCTTT.

The sample holds a few counts of this clone. The chain is built from TRBV5-1 and TRBJ1-2, with a possible D match to TRBD1 (5 bases). V was pared by 0 bases and J by 4 bases, with 10 bases between. Germline CDR1 reads SGHRS; CDR2 reads YFSETQ. This CDR3 has 14 amino acids. CDR3: CASSLDGALYGYTF. The CDR3 coding sequence is TGCGCCAGCAGCTTGGACGGGGCCCTCTATGGCTACACCTTC.

The chain has TRBV5-1 and TRBJ2-2; 12 positions match TRBD2. Germline V lookup: CDR1 SGHRS, CDR2 YFSETQ. V was pared by 1 base and J by 0 bases, with 7 bases of the junction left unmatched. This CDR3 has 19 amino acids. The DNA of the CDR3 is TGCGCCAGCAGCTTGAAGGCTAGCGGGAGGGCCGCGAACACCGGGGAGCTGTTTTTT. Protein product: CASSLKASGRAANTGELFF.

DNA of the CDR3: TGTGCCAGCAGCGGCGGACGGGGTTCCCACGAGCAGTACTTC. As protein: CASSGGRGSHEQYF. This chain links TRBV9 with TRBJ2-7; D possibly corresponds to TRBD2 (5 bases). This CDR3 has 14 residues. Germline lookup yields CDR1 SGDLS and CDR2 YYNGEE. Trimming pared 3 bases from V and 5 bases from J, leaving 15 bases between.

This clone turned up a few times. V and J are TRBV5-4 and TRBJ1-2; weak D call: TRBD1 (5 bases). Trimming removed 0 bases at V and 8 bases at J, with 14 bases between. The CDR3 length is 14 residues. Germline V gives CDR1 SGHNT, CDR2 YYREEE (reference sequence). Here the CDR3 DNA reads TGTGCCAGCAGCTTGGACAGGCAGAGGCAGGGCTACACCTTC. Protein: CASSLDRQRQGYTF.